The rows below give T cell receptor beta chains drawn from one sample of a study of blood T cell repertoires in COVID-19. Method: immunoSEQ multiplex PCR; TCRdb's copy keeps in-frame clones and lacks some. The table includes over 250,000 clones, over 75% detected once. The sample consisted of peripheral blood. The receptors derive from a woman aged 55-75 years with acute or convalescent COVID-19. Each CDR3 is given with its conserved first and last residue. A D gene is named only where the DNA matches it firmly. Clone size appears in some rows only: once, few, many, or a class for an expanded clone.

CDR3 protein | CDR3 DNA | D gene | J gene | V gene | clone size
CASGQGRYGYTF | TGTGCCAGCGGACAGGGCCGGTATGGCTACACCTTC | TRBD1 | TRBJ1-2 | TRBV6-5 | -
CASSIGGWDYGYTF | TGTGCCAGCAGCATAGGGGGCTGGGACTATGGCTACACCTTC | TRBD1 | TRBJ1-2 | TRBV6-5 | -
CASKVPGKRVLAKNIQYF | TGTGCCAGCAAGGTACCGGGGAAGCGGGTGCTAGCCAAAAACATTCAGTACTTC | - | TRBJ2-4 | TRBV9 | -
CASSLGTGSNEKLFF | TGCGCCAGCAGCTTGGGGACAGGGTCTAATGAAAAACTGTTTTTT | TRBD1 | TRBJ1-4 | TRBV5-1 | -
CATSALEATQYF | TGTGCCACCAGTGCTCTAGAGGCTACGCAGTATTTT | - | TRBJ2-3 | TRBV24-1 | -
CASNSETGPQHF | TGTGCCAGCAACAGCGAGACAGGGCCCCAGCATTTT | - | TRBJ1-5 | TRBV12-3/TRBV12-4 | -
CASSPPSQVGEQYF | TGTGCCAGCTCACCACCTTCGCAGGTCGGCGAGCAGTACTTC | - | TRBJ2-7 | TRBV18 | -
CASSGTFGEWQYF | TGTGCCAGCAGCGGAACGTTTGGAGAATGGCAGTATTTT | - | TRBJ2-3 | TRBV6-5 | -
CASRDYNEQFF | TGTGCCAGCCGGGACTACAATGAGCAGTTCTTC | - | TRBJ2-1 | TRBV6-1 | -
CASSPGHGRGPNTEAFF | TGTGCCAGCAGTCCGGGACATGGAAGGGGCCCGAACACTGAAGCTTTCTTT | - | TRBJ1-1 | TRBV6-6 | once
CASSLQGIHEQFF | TGTGCCAGCAGCCTACAGGGGATTCATGAGCAGTTCTTC | TRBD1 | TRBJ2-1 | TRBV7-9 | -
CASSLYPGNEQFF | TGTGCCAGCAGCTTATATCCGGGGAATGAGCAGTTCTTC | - | TRBJ2-1 | TRBV7-2 | few
CASTGNGGYTF | TGTGCCAGCACAGGGAACGGCGGCTACACCTTC | - | TRBJ1-2 | TRBV28 | -
CASRTSLDTQYF | TGTGCCAGCAGGACTTCACTAGATACGCAGTATTTT | - | TRBJ2-3 | TRBV28 | -
CASSTGGSGNTIYF | TGTGCCAGCAGCACAGGGGGCTCTGGAAACACCATATATTTT | TRBD1 | TRBJ1-3 | TRBV27 | -
CASSPGFGTTNSNQPQHF | TGCGCCAGCAGCCCTGGGTTCGGGACAACCAATAGCAATCAGCCCCAGCATTTT | - | TRBJ1-5 | TRBV23-1 | -
CASSQDYSGNTIYF | TGTGCCAGCAGCCAAGACTATTCTGGAAACACCATATATTTT | - | TRBJ1-3 | TRBV3-1/TRBV3-2 | -
CASSVGGGSGQETQYF | TGTGCCAGCAGCGTAGGAGGGGGTAGCGGGCAAGAGACCCAGTACTTC | - | TRBJ2-5 | TRBV9 | -
CASSRAGQGDSPLHF | TGTGCCAGCTCACGCGCGGGACAGGGAGATTCACCCCTCCACTTT | TRBD1 | TRBJ1-6 | TRBV18 | -
CASSKTIPGELFF | TGTGCCAGCTCCAAGACTATTCCCGGGGAGCTGTTTTTT | - | TRBJ2-2 | TRBV9 | -
CASSRNSGTTLPLHF | TGTGCCAGCAGCCGAAATTCCGGGACAACTTTACCCCTCCACTTT | - | TRBJ1-6 | TRBV3-1/TRBV3-2 | -
CASSWQVLNSPLHF | TGTGCCAGCAGTTGGCAAGTCCTTAATTCACCCCTCCACTTT | - | TRBJ1-6 | TRBV27 | -
CASSLYGGGTGELFF | TGTGCCAGCAGTTTATACGGGGGAGGGACCGGGGAGCTGTTTTTT | TRBD2 | TRBJ2-2 | TRBV28 | -
CASKARPNEKLFF | TGTGCCAGCAAGGCGAGGCCTAATGAAAAACTGTTTTTT | - | TRBJ1-4 | TRBV25-1 | -
CASSVGPGLAGPFSYNEQFF | TGTGCCAGCAGCGTAGGGCCGGGACTAGCGGGACCCTTCTCCTACAATGAGCAGTTCTTC | TRBD2 | TRBJ2-1 | TRBV9 | -
CASSPYTGGLGAGYTF | TGTGCCAGCAGCCCCTATACCGGGGGACTGGGCGCGGGCTACACCTTC | - | TRBJ1-2 | TRBV5-5 | -
CASSRGQVTTYTDTQYF | TGCGCCAGCAGCCGCGGACAGGTGACTACCTACACAGATACGCAGTATTTT | TRBD1 | TRBJ2-3 | TRBV4-1 | few
CSAETSYGYTF | TGCAGTGCTGAGACAAGCTATGGCTACACCTTC | - | TRBJ1-2 | TRBV20-1 | -
CASSQVQSLLSYEQYF | TGTGCCAGCAGCCAAGTACAGAGTCTCTTATCCTACGAGCAGTACTTC | - | TRBJ2-7 | TRBV4-2 | -
CASSFGLNYGYTF | TGTGCCAGCAGCTTCGGTCTTAACTATGGCTACACCTTC | - | TRBJ1-2 | TRBV7-9 | few
CASSVESGTGELFF | TGTGCCAGCAGCGTAGAAAGCGGCACCGGGGAGCTGTTTTTT | - | TRBJ2-2 | TRBV9 | -
CASRTTGNTGELFF | TGTGCCAGCAGGACGACAGGGAACACCGGGGAGCTGTTTTTT | - | TRBJ2-2 | TRBV6-4 | few
CASSQTPGQGNTIYF | TGTGCCAGCAGCCAAACCCCTGGACAGGGTAACACCATATATTTT | TRBD1 | TRBJ1-3 | TRBV3-1/TRBV3-2 | -
CASSRTFVSGNTIYF | TGTGCCAGCAGCCGGACATTTGTCTCTGGAAACACCATATATTTT | - | TRBJ1-3 | TRBV6-5 | few
CASSQTSGSYNEQFF | TGTGCCAGCAGCCAAACTAGCGGCTCCTACAATGAGCAGTTCTTC | TRBD2 | TRBJ2-1 | TRBV7-9 | -
CASSPTPTGSSYNEQFF | TGCGCCAGCAGCCCGACCCCGACAGGGAGCTCCTACAATGAGCAGTTCTTC | TRBD1 | TRBJ2-1 | TRBV5-1 | -
CASSLFTQGFGELFF | TGTGCCAGCAGTTTATTTACCCAGGGGTTCGGGGAGCTGTTTTTT | - | TRBJ2-2 | TRBV28 | -
CASRRSGQGFEAFF | TGTGCCAGTAGACGCTCGGGACAGGGGTTTGAAGCTTTCTTT | TRBD1 | TRBJ1-1 | TRBV19 | -
CATSRNQGNSYEQYF | TGTGCCACCAGCAGAAACCAGGGAAATTCCTACGAGCAGTACTTC | - | TRBJ2-7 | TRBV15 | few
CASRDRGNQPQHF | TGTGCCAGCAGGGACAGGGGTAATCAGCCCCAGCATTTT | TRBD1 | TRBJ1-5 | TRBV6-5 | -
CASSSGLNSYEQYF | TGTGCCAGCAGCTCGGGACTAAACTCCTACGAGCAGTACTTC | TRBD2 | TRBJ2-7 | TRBV7-3 | -
CASSRRGGPYNEQFF | TGTGCCAGCAGCCGGCGGGGGGGCCCCTACAATGAGCAGTTCTTC | TRBD2 | TRBJ2-1 | TRBV11-3 | -
CASSSGGEQYF | TGCGCCAGCAGCTCCGGAGGCGAGCAGTACTTC | - | TRBJ2-7 | TRBV4-1 | -
CAWSRYEQYF | TGTGCCTGGAGCCGTTACGAGCAGTACTTC | - | TRBJ2-7 | TRBV30 | few
CASSSGTSGGRAEQYF | TGTGCCAGCAGCTCCGGGACTAGCGGGGGTCGGGCCGAGCAGTACTTC | TRBD2 | TRBJ2-7 | TRBV5-4 | -
CASNRLTQGGKPFF | TGTGCCAGCAACAGACTAACCCAGGGGGGTAAACCTTTCTTT | TRBD1 | TRBJ1-1 | TRBV9 | -
CASSQDLCADTQYF | TGTGCCAGCAGCCAAGATCTTTGCGCAGATACGCAGTATTTT | - | TRBJ2-3 | TRBV3-1/TRBV3-2 | -
CASSQQRRNSPLHF | TGTGCCAGCAGTCAACAAAGGAGAAATTCACCCCTCCACTTT | - | TRBJ1-6 | TRBV28 | -
CASSGQGAVSNQPQHF | TGTGCCAGCAGTGGGCAGGGGGCAGTTAGCAATCAGCCCCAGCATTTT | TRBD1 | TRBJ1-5 | TRBV2 | -
CASSERKGIGKNIQYF | TGTGCCAGCAGTGAAAGGAAGGGGATAGGCAAAAACATTCAGTACTTC | - | TRBJ2-4 | TRBV25-1 | once
CSVPGQGNQPQHF | TGCAGCGTGCCGGGACAGGGTAATCAGCCCCAGCATTTT | TRBD1 | TRBJ1-5 | TRBV29-1 | -
CASNSGEARYTF | TGTGCCAGCAATTCCGGGGAAGCTCGCTACACCTTC | - | TRBJ1-2 | TRBV28 | -
CASSLVGVYEQYF | TGTGCCAGCAGCTTGGTCGGGGTCTACGAGCAGTACTTC | - | TRBJ2-7 | TRBV5-8 | -
CASSHPNPPGSSYNSPLHF | TGCGCCAGCAGCCATCCGAACCCTCCGGGGAGCTCCTATAATTCACCCCTCCACTTT | - | TRBJ1-6 | TRBV4-1 | -
CASSSMGGKNTEAFF | TGTGCCAGCAGCTCTATGGGGGGGAAGAACACTGAAGCTTTCTTT | - | TRBJ1-1 | TRBV5-6 | -
CASSQDDGGALEQYF | TGCGCCAGCAGCCAAGATGACGGGGGGGCCCTCGAGCAGTACTTC | TRBD2 | TRBJ2-7 | TRBV4-3 | -
CASSQQGAGNTIYF | TGTGCCAGCTCGCAACAGGGGGCTGGAAACACCATATATTTT | TRBD1 | TRBJ1-3 | TRBV7-9 | -
CASSFFLRTDTQYF | TGTGCCAGCAGCTTTTTCCTCCGCACAGATACGCAGTATTTT | - | TRBJ2-3 | TRBV7-8 | -
CASSLAWVQREGRNVDEQFF | TGTGCTAGCAGCTTAGCGTGGGTTCAGCGGGAGGGGCGGAACGTCGATGAGCAGTTCTTC | TRBD2 | TRBJ2-1 | TRBV7-7 | -